This record covers a single T cell receptor (beta chain). What it binds is not known. The data were obtained in a study of cytomegalovirus exposure and HLA in healthy donors. Overall study findings and caveats: Across donors, most TCRs were seen rarely, yet some public ones were widespread.

13 Jbeta primers and 60 Vbeta primers were used for the PCR. TCRdb keeps only in-frame clones here, not all; method: immunoSEQ multiplex PCR. The sample carries some 190,000 clones, about 10% recorded once. Germline lookup yields CDR1 SGDLS and CDR2 YYNGEE. The CDR3 extends over 14 amino acids. Trimming removed 2 bases at V and 2 bases at J, with 11 bases between. What was sequenced was PBMCs. This chain joins TRBV9 and TRBJ2-7; possibly TRBD2 for D (6 bases). This sequence originates from a woman aged 25 to 39 in good health and CMV-seropositive. CDR3 protein: CASSVSGYPYEQYF. CDR3 nucleotide sequence: TGTGCCAGCAGCGTTAGCGGTTATCCCTACGAGCAGTACTTC.